A single sample is the source of the 6 T cell receptor beta chains below, sequenced in a study of cytomegalovirus exposure and HLA in healthy donors. PCR involved 60 Vbeta and 13 Jbeta primers. Profiled with immunoSEQ multiplex PCR; TCRdb holds only in-frame clones, not every one. The data hold some 130,000 clones, with roughly three quarters observed a single time. Sequenced input: PBMCs. These receptors were collected from a woman between 55 and 75 years old in good health and CMV-seronegative.

This clone appeared a single time. The rearrangement links TRBV7-9 to TRBJ1-6; 12 bases align to TRBD1. Trimming took 5 bases from V and 9 from J; bases not matched to a gene: 5. The CDR3 is made up of 15 amino acids. The V gene's germline CDR1 is SEHNR and CDR2 FQNEAQ (reference sequence). The CDR3 loop is CASSLGTGGVSPLHF. CDR3 in DNA: TGTGCCAGCAGCCTCGGGACAGGGGGCGTTTCACCCCTCCACTTT. The complete variable domain, with remaining parts taken from reference TRBV7-9 and TRBJ1-6, reads DTGVSQNPRHKITKRGQNVTFRCDPISEHNRLYWYRQTLGQGPEFLTYFQNEAQLEKSRLLSDRFSAERPKGSFSTLEIQRTEQGDSAMYLCASSLGTGGVSPLHFGNGTRLTVT.

This chain links TRBV18 with TRBJ2-3; D possibly corresponds to TRBD1 (6 bases). Looked up from germline, CDR1 is KGHSH and CDR2 is LQKENI. The CDR3 runs 14 residues. Trimming took off 6 bases at V and 5 bases at J, with 15 bases between the two ends. Here the CDR3 DNA reads TGTGCCAGCTCTCGACCCCCAGGGGAAGATACGCAGTATTTT. It codes for CASSRPPGEDTQYF.

The chain has TRBV18 and TRBJ2-7; the match to TRBD2 covers 8 bases. CDR3 size: 15 residues. CDR1 is KGHSH, CDR2 LQKENI, per germline. J lost 5 bases, V lost 4 bases, and 10 bases had no gene match. The CDR3 loop reads CASSQLAGPGNEQYF. DNA of the CDR3: TGTGCCAGCTCACAATTAGCGGGGCCCGGGAACGAGCAGTACTTC.

The genes are TRBV28 and TRBJ1-3; D gene uncertain. The germline gives CDR1 MDHEN, CDR2 SYDVKM. The CDR3 spans 15 residues. Trimming removed 4 bases at V and 7 bases at J, with 17 bases between. The chain's CDR3 is CASSSPTGERNTIYF. The CDR3 DNA reads as TGTGCCAGCAGTTCCCCGACGGGAGAGCGGAACACCATATATTTT. Full variable domain (outside the CDR3, taken from reference TRBV28 and TRBJ1-3): DVKVTQSSRYLVKRTGEKVFLECVQDMDHENMFWYRQDPGLGLRLIYFSYDVKMKEKGDIPEGYSVSREKKERFSLILESASTNQTSMYLCASSSPTGERNTIYFGEGSWLTVV.

The rearrangement links TRBV6-6 to TRBJ2-1; TRBD1 is a possible D gene (6 bases). The germline CDR1 and CDR2 sequences are MNHNY and SVGAGI (reference sequence). CDR3 length: 15 amino acids. V lost 7 bases, J lost 4 bases, and 17 bases lay in between. The CDR3 protein is CASTYGQSLYNEQFF. Written as DNA, the CDR3 is TGTGCCAGCACCTACGGACAGAGTTTGTACAATGAGCAGTTCTTC.

The V gene is TRBV5-5, the J gene TRBJ2-6; 7 nucleotides match TRBD1. The V gene end was trimmed by 0 bases and the J gene end by 0 bases; junction bases not matched to a gene: 3. This CDR3 has 17 residues. Germline CDR1 SGHKS, CDR2 YYEKEE (reference sequence). CDR3 in amino acids: CASSLGQGFSGANVLTF. The CDR3 DNA reads as TGTGCCAGCAGCTTGGGACAGGGTTTCTCTGGGGCCAACGTCCTGACTTTC. The full variable domain, rest sourced from reference TRBV5-5 and TRBJ2-6, is DAGVTQSPTHLIKTRGQQVTLRCSPISGHKSVSWYQQVLGQGPQFIFQYYEKEERGRGNFPDRFSARQFPNYSSELNVNALLLGDSALYLCASSLGQGFSGANVLTFGAGSRLTVL.